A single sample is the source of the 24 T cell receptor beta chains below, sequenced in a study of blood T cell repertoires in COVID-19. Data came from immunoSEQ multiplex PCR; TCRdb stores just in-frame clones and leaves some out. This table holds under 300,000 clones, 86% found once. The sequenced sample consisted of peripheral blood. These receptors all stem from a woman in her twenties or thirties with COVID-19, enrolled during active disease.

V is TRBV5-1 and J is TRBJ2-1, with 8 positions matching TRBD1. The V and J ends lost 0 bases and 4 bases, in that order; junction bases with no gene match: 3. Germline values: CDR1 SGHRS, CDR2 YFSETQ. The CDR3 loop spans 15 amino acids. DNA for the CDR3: TGCGCCAGCAGCTTGGGCAGGGGGCAATACAATGAGCAGTTCTTC. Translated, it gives CASSLGRGQYNEQFF.

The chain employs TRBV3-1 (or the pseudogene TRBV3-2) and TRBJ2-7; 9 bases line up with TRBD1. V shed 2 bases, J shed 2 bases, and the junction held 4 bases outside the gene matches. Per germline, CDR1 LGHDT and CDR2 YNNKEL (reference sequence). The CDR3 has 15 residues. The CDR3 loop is CASSQRGTGTYEQYF. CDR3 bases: TGTGCCAGCAGCCAAAGGGGGACAGGGACCTACGAGCAGTACTTC.

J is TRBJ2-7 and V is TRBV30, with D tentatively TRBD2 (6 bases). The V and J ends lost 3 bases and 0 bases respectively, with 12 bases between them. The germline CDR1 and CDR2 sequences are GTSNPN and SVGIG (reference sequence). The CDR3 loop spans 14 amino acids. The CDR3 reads CAWRRDGSSYEQYF. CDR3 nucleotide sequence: TGTGCCTGGAGGAGGGACGGGAGCTCCTACGAGCAGTACTTC.

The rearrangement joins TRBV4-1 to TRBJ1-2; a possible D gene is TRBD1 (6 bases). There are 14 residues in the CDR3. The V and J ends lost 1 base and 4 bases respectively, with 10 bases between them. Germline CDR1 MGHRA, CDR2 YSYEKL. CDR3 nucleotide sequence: TGCGCCAGCAGCCAAGGACAGGAGTTCTATGGCTACACCTTC. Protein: CASSQGQEFYGYTF.

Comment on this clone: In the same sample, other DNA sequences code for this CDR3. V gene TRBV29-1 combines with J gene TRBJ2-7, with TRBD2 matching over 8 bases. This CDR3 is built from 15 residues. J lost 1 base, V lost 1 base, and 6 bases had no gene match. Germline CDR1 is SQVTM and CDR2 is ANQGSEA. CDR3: CSVEGGTGGSYEQYF. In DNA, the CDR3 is TGCAGCGTTGAAGGGGGGACGGGAGGGTCCTACGAGCAGTACTTC.

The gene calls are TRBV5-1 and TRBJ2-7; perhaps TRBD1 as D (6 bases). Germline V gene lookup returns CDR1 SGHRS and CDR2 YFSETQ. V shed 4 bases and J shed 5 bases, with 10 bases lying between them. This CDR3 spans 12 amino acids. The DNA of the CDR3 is TGCGCCAGCAGCGTGCAGGGGAACGAGCAGTACTTC. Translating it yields CASSVQGNEQYF.

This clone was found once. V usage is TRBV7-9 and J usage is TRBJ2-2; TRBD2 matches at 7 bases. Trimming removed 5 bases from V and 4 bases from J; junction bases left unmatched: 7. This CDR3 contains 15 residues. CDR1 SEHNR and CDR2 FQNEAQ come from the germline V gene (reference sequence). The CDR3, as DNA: TGTGCCAGCAGCCCGACTAGCTTTGGCACCGGGGAGCTGTTTTTT. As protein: CASSPTSFGTGELFF.

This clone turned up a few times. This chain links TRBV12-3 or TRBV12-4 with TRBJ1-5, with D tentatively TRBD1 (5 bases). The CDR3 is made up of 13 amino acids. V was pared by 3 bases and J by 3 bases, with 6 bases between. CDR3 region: CASSLTVNQPQHF. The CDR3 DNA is TGTGCCAGCAGTTTGACAGTCAATCAGCCCCAGCATTTT.

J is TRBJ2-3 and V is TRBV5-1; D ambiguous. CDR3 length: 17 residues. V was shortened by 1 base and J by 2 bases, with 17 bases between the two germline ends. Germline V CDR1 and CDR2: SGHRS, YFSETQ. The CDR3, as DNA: TGCGCCAGCAGCTTGAGCGTCTCGCGGCTATTCACAGATACGCAGTATTTT. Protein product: CASSLSVSRLFTDTQYF.

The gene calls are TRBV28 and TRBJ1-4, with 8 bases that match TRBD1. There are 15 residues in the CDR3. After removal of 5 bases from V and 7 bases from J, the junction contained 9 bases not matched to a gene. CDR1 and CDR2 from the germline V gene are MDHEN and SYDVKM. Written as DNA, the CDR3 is TGTGCCAGCAGTGGATTCGACAGGGGTGGTGAAAAACTGTTTTTT. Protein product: CASSGFDRGGEKLFF.

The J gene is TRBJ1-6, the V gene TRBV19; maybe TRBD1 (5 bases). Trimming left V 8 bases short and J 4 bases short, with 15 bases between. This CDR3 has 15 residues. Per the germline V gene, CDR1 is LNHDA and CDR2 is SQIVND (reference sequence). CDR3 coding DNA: TGTGCCAGTGGAGCCAACGGGGGTTATAATTCACCCCTCCACTTT. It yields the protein CASGANGGYNSPLHF.

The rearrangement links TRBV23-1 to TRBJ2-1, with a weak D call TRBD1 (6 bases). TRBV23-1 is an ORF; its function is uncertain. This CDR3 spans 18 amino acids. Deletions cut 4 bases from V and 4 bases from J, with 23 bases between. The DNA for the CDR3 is TGCGCCAGCAGTCTGGCAGGGGCCTCGCTGAACTATTACAATGAGCAGTTCTTC. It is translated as CASSLAGASLNYYNEQFF.

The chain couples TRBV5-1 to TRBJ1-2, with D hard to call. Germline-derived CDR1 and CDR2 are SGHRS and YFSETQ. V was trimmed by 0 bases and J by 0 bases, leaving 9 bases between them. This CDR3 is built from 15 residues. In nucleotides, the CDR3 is TGCGCCAGCAGCTTGGTGGCAAGTTCTAACTATGGCTACACCTTC. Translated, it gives CASSLVASSNYGYTF.

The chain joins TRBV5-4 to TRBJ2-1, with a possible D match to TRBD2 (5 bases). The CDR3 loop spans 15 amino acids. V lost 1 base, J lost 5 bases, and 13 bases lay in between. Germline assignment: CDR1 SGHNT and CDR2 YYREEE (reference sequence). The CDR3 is CASSLQGSGDNEQFF. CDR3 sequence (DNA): TGTGCCAGCAGCTTGCAAGGGAGCGGTGACAATGAGCAGTTCTTC. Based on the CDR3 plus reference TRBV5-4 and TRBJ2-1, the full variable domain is ETGVTQSPTHLIKTRGQQVTLRCSSQSGHNTVSWYQQALGQGPQFIFQYYREEENGRGNFPPRFSGLQFPNYSSELNVNALELDDSALYLCASSLQGSGDNEQFFGPGTRLTVL.

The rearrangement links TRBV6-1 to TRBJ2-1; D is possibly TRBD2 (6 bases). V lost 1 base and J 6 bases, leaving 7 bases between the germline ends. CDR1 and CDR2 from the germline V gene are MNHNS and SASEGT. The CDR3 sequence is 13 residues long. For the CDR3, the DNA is TGTGCCAGCAGTGAAGTGGGGGGCAATGAGCAGTTCTTC. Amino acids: CASSEVGGNEQFF.

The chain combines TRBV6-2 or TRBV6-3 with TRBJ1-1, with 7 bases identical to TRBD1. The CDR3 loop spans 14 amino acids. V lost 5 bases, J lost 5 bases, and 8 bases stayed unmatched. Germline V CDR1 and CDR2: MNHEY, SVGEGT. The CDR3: CASSTRQGLTEAFF. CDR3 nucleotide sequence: TGTGCCAGCAGTACACGACAGGGTTTAACTGAAGCTTTCTTT.

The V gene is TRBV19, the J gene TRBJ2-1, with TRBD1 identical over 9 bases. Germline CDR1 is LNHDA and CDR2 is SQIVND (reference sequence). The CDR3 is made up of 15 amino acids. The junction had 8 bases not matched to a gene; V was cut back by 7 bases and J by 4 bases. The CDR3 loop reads CASKGVGTGYNEQFF. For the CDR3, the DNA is TGTGCCAGTAAAGGAGTCGGGACAGGGTACAATGAGCAGTTCTTC.

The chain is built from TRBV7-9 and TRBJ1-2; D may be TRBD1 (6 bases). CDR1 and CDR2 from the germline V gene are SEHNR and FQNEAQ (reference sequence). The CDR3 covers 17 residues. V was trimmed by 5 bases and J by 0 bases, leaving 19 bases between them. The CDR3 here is CASSRTDHRVTNYGYTF. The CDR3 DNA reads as TGTGCCAGCAGCCGTACTGACCACAGGGTTACTAACTATGGCTACACCTTC.

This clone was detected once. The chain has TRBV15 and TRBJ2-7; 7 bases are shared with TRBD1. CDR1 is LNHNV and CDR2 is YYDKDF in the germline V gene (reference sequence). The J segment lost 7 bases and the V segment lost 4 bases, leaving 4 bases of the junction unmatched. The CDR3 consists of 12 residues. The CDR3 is CATSTTGEEQYF. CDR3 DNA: TGTGCCACCAGCACTACAGGGGAGGAGCAGTACTTC.

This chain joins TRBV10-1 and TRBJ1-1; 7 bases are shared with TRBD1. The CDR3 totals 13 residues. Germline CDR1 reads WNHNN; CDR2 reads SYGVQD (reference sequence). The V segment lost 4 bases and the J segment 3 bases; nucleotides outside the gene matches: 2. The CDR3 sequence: CASSGDSYTEAFF. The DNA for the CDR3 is TGCGCCAGCAGTGGGGACAGTTACACTGAAGCTTTCTTT.

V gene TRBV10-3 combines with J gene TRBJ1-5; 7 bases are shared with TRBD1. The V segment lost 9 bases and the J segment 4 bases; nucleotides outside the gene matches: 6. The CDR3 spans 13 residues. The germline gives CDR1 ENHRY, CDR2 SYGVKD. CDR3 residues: CAIAGTDNQPQHF. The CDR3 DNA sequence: TGTGCCATTGCCGGGACAGATAATCAGCCCCAGCATTTT.

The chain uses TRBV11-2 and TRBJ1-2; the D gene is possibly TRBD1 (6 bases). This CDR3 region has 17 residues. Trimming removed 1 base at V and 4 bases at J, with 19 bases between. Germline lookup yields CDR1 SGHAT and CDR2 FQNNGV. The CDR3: CASSLGGNRVAIYGYTF. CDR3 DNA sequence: TGTGCCAGCAGCTTAGGGGGGAACAGGGTTGCTATCTATGGCTACACCTTC.

The CDR3 nucleotides read TGTGCCAGCAGCCAAGTCCCTCGAAACACCATATATTTT. Translated: CASSQVPRNTIYF. The V call is TRBV3-1 (or the pseudogene TRBV3-2), the J call TRBJ1-3; no firm D call. CDR1 and CDR2 from the germline V gene are LGHDT and YNNKEL (reference sequence). This CDR3 comprises 13 residues. V lost 1 base and J lost 5, with 6 bases in between.

The CDR3 region has the DNA TGTGCCAGCAGCTCCGGACAGGAGAGCTCCTACGAGCAGTACTTC. This translates into CASSSGQESSYEQYF. V is TRBV7-9 and J is TRBJ2-7; 7 nucleotides match TRBD1. The CDR3 consists of 15 residues. Trimming at V came to 4 bases and at J to 0 bases, leaving 6 bases not matched to a gene. CDR1 and CDR2 from the germline V gene are SEHNR and FQNEAQ (reference sequence).